The 27 T cell receptor beta chains given below trace back to one sample, sequenced in a study of early T cells in non-severe SARS-CoV-2 infection. TCRdb used MiXCR to reprocess the 5' RACE reads, holding one entry per CDR3 protein. Of 65,000 to 80,000 distinct CDR3 sequences listed, more than 10% are singletons. Sample: whole blood. Receptors originate from an adult who was a healthcare worker with PCR-confirmed SARS-CoV-2 infection or an uninfected control (not recorded which).

This chain joins TRBV10-3 and TRBJ2-3; maybe TRBD1 (6 bases). The germline V gene has CDR1 ENHRY and CDR2 SYGVKD. This CDR3 is built from 19 residues. V was pared by 5 bases and J by 4 bases, with 28 bases between. CDR3 protein: CAISKDRRFDRASSDTQYF. The CDR3 region has the DNA TGTGCCATCAGTAAAGACAGGCGATTCGACCGGGCGTCGTCAGATACGCAGTATTTT.

This clonotype was counted ten times or more. V gene TRBV7-2 combines with J gene TRBJ2-6; D is uncertain. The CDR3 totals 16 residues. V shed 6 bases and J shed 1 base, with 13 bases lying between them. CDR1 and CDR2 (germline): SGHTA, FQGNSA. The CDR3 spells CASSNEYRSGANVLTF. The CDR3 DNA is TGTGCCAGCAGTAACGAGTACCGATCTGGGGCCAACGTCCTGACTTTC. The complete variable domain, with remaining parts taken from reference TRBV7-2 and TRBJ2-6, reads GAGVSQSPSNKVTEKGKDVELRCDPISGHTALYWYRQSLGQGLEFLIYFQGNSAPDKSGLPSDRFSAERTGGSVSTLTIQRTQQEDSAVYLCASSNEYRSGANVLTFGAGSRLTVL.

This clonotype has a handful of counts. The gene calls are TRBV28 and TRBJ1-6, with D maybe TRBD1 (6 bases). The CDR3 is made up of 14 amino acids. The germline CDR1 and CDR2 sequences are MDHEN and SYDVKM. V dropped 5 bases and J dropped 9 bases, with 14 bases sitting between them. CDR3 loop: CASSAQGTLSPLHF. In nucleotides, the CDR3 is TGTGCCAGCAGTGCCCAGGGGACCCTTTCACCCCTCCACTTT.

This chain uses TRBV6-2 or TRBV6-3 with TRBJ2-2; no definite D call. Trimming took 10 bases from V and 3 from J, leaving 12 bases between them. Looked up from germline, CDR1 is MNHEY and CDR2 is SVGEGT. The CDR3 runs 13 residues. The CDR3 DNA follows: TGTGCCACCGCGATTCAATACACCGGGGAGCTGTTTTTT. Encoded protein: CATAIQYTGELFF.

The CDR3 region is CSVDPEREYGYTF. The CDR3, as DNA: TGCAGCGTTGACCCCGAGAGGGAGTATGGCTACACCTTC. The rearrangement joins TRBV29-1 to TRBJ1-2; D gene unclear. The CDR3 covers 13 residues. The V end lost 3 bases, the J end lost 5 bases, and 13 bases lay between the germline ends. Germline V lookup: CDR1 SQVTM, CDR2 ANQGSEA.

This clonotype was found many times. V is TRBV10-2 and J is TRBJ1-1; D unresolved. The length of the CDR3 is 11 residues. CDR1 and CDR2 (germline): WSHSY, SAAADI. Trimming removed 6 bases from V and 5 bases from J, with 7 bases in between. DNA of the CDR3: TGCGCCAGCAGCGGAGTGACTGAAGCTTTCTTT. As protein: CASSGVTEAFF.

This clonotype was seen more than once but under ten times. CDR3 DNA: TGTGCCAGCAGTTTACGGACCTATGGCTACACCTTC. Encoded protein: CASSLRTYGYTF. The rearrangement links TRBV28 to TRBJ1-2; D uncertain. The CDR3 totals 12 residues. The V gene lost 2 bases and the J gene lost 4 bases, with 5 bases spanning the gap. Germline V gene data show CDR1 as MDHEN and CDR2 as SYDVKM.

This clonotype was counted between two and nine times. The rearrangement uses TRBV12-3 or TRBV12-4 and TRBJ1-2; 7 bases are shared with TRBD1. V was pared by 11 bases and J by 2 bases, with 8 bases of the junction left unmatched. There are 13 residues in the CDR3. The CDR3 loop reads CASARDSNYGYTF. The CDR3 coding sequence is TGTGCCTCCGCGAGGGACAGCAACTATGGCTACACCTTC.

This clonotype appeared a few times. The chain recombines TRBV19 with TRBJ1-4; D is unresolved. The CDR3 runs 13 residues. V lost 10 bases to trimming and J lost 4 bases, with 13 bases between them. Germline CDR1 and CDR2: LNHDA and SQIVND (reference sequence). The CDR3 spells CAIPDGHNEKLFF. As DNA, the CDR3 is TGTGCCATACCGGACGGCCATAATGAAAAACTGTTTTTT.

The chain carries TRBV29-1 and TRBJ2-1; no reliable D call. V lost 3 bases, J lost 4 bases, and 10 bases lay in between. CDR3 length: 13 residues. CDR1 and CDR2 (germline): SQVTM, ANQGSEA. The CDR3 loop is CSVDPGSYNEQFF. Written as DNA, the CDR3 is TGCAGCGTTGATCCCGGCTCGTACAATGAGCAGTTCTTC.

This clonotype has ten or more counts. The chain employs TRBV18 and TRBJ1-5; no clear D. Germline-derived CDR1 and CDR2 are KGHSH and LQKENI. V lost 6 bases to trimming and J lost 2 bases, with 14 bases between them. CDR3 length: 15 residues. The CDR3 loop is CASSPRGDGNQPQHF. CDR3 nucleotide sequence: TGTGCCAGCTCCCCCCGCGGGGATGGCAATCAGCCCCAGCATTTT.

This clonotype came up once. A much larger clone lies a single base off, so this may be a read error. The J gene is TRBJ2-3, the V gene TRBV7-6; TRBD1 matches at 12 bases. The end of the DNA is better explained by TRBJ1-5, so the J call may be wrong. There are 17 residues in the CDR3. Germline values: CDR1 SGHVS, CDR2 FNYEAQ. The CDR3 nucleotides read TGTGCCAGCAGCTCACAGCCGGGGACAGGGGGCGCAGATACGCAGCATTTT. Translation: CASSSQPGTGGADTQHF.

This clonotype was observed at least ten times. The chain links TRBV4-1 to TRBJ2-2; D unclear. Per the germline V gene, CDR1 is MGHRA and CDR2 is YSYEKL. Trimming took off 4 bases at V and 2 bases at J, with 17 bases between the two ends. The CDR3 contains 17 residues. The CDR3, as DNA: TGCGCCAGCAGCCTAACCGGGTTGCAGACCAACACCGGGGAGCTGTTTTTT. Translation: CASSLTGLQTNTGELFF.

About this clonotype itself: Given a much more abundant clone one base away, this may be a read error. CDR3 bases: TGCAGTGCTAGGGAGGGCAGCTCTGGAAACACCATGTATTTT. Its protein is CSAREGSSGNTMYF. The chain recombines TRBV20-1 with TRBJ1-3; D unclear. The CDR3 has 14 amino acids. Germline values: CDR1 DFQATT, CDR2 SNEGSKA (reference sequence).

The chain uses TRBV24-1 and TRBJ2-2; no firm D call. CDR1 and CDR2 (germline): KGHDR, SFDVKD. Trimming took off 7 bases at V and 4 bases at J, with 6 bases between the two ends. The CDR3 loop spans 12 amino acids. The CDR3 nucleotides read TGTGCCACCAGGTCGGTCACCGGGGAGCTGTTTTTT. Protein: CATRSVTGELFF.

This clonotype was detected ten times or more. The chain couples TRBV5-6 to TRBJ2-3; 11 positions agree with TRBD2. Trimming took 1 base from V and 2 from J; bases not matched to a gene: 12. Per the germline V gene, CDR1 is SGHDT and CDR2 is YYEEEE. The CDR3 covers 19 residues. The CDR3 nucleotides are TGTGCCAGCAGCTTGTTGCTAGCGGGGGGCACCAGCCACACAGATACGCAGTATTTT. Amino acid sequence: CASSLLLAGGTSHTDTQYF.

This chain uses TRBV13 with TRBJ2-2; no definite D call. Trimming removed 5 bases at V and 3 bases at J, with 16 bases between. Germline CDR1 and CDR2: PRHDT and FYEKMQ (reference sequence). CDR3 length: 16 amino acids. The CDR3 sequence is CASSLRTKTYTGELFF. The CDR3 nucleotides read TGTGCCAGCAGCCTTCGAACAAAAACTTACACCGGGGAGCTGTTTTTT. The full variable domain, completed using reference TRBV13 and TRBJ2-2, is AAGVIQSPRHLIKEKRETATLKCYPIPRHDTVYWYQQGPGQDPQFLISFYEKMQSDKGSIPDRFSAQQFSDYHSELNMSSLELGDSALYFCASSLRTKTYTGELFFGEGSRLTVL.

This clonotype is a singleton in its sample. The chain links TRBV27 to TRBJ1-3; 7 nucleotides align to TRBD1. This CDR3 has 14 residues. Germline V lookup: CDR1 MNHEY, CDR2 SMNVEV (reference sequence). V was clipped by 8 bases and J by 2 bases; unmatched bases: 6. The CDR3 here is CASGGDRPGNTIYF. The CDR3 nucleotides read TGTGCCAGCGGGGGGGACAGACCTGGAAACACCATATATTTT.

A word on this clonotype: A much larger clone differs from this one at a single base, so this may be a read error. The chain is built from TRBV20-1 and TRBJ1-3; a possible D gene is TRBD1 (5 bases). Trimming removed 5 bases at V and 8 bases at J, with 16 bases between. The CDR3 has 13 residues. The germline V gene encodes CDR1 DFQATT and CDR2 SNEGSKA (reference sequence). The CDR3 DNA reads TGCAGTGCTTTGAGCGGGACCTCAGACACCATATATTTT. Its protein is CSALSGTSDTIYF.

This clonotype was observed a handful of times. V gene TRBV7-2 combines with J gene TRBJ2-1; tentatively, D is TRBD2 (6 bases). Germline-derived CDR1 and CDR2 are SGHTA and FQGNSA. CDR3 size: 14 residues. With 1 base removed from V and 6 bases from J, the gap between germline ends came to 10 bases. The CDR3 spells CASSLVLAGNEQFF. DNA for the CDR3: TGTGCCAGCAGCTTAGTACTAGCCGGCAATGAGCAGTTCTTC.

This clonotype was observed many times. J is TRBJ1-1 and V is TRBV7-9, with 9 bases matching TRBD1. The germline V gene encodes CDR1 SEHNR and CDR2 FQNEAQ (reference sequence). The CDR3 has 17 amino acids. J was trimmed by 0 bases and V by 4 bases; bases with no gene match: 9. The CDR3 loop is CASSSRTGTGLNTEAFF. The CDR3 nucleotides read TGTGCCAGCAGCTCCAGAACCGGGACAGGGTTGAACACTGAAGCTTTCTTT.

This clonotype appeared a few times. V and J are TRBV29-1 and TRBJ2-5; D is uncertain. Germline loops: CDR1 SQVTM, CDR2 ANQGSEA. This CDR3 contains 13 residues. Trimming stripped 7 bases from V and 5 bases from J, with 17 bases between. CDR3 protein: CSESGPGSETQYF. The CDR3 DNA reads TGCAGCGAATCGGGTCCTGGGTCGGAGACCCAGTACTTC.

This clonotype was counted many times. This rearrangement joins TRBV16 to TRBJ2-1, with D perhaps TRBD2 (6 bases). Trimming removed 4 bases from V and 0 bases from J, with 7 bases in between. CDR3 length equals 14 residues. CDR1 is KGHSY, CDR2 FQNENV, per germline. For the CDR3, the DNA is TGTGCCAGCAGCCTGACTAGCTCCTACAATGAGCAGTTCTTC. Residues: CASSLTSSYNEQFF.

At least ten counts were recorded for this clonotype. This sequence joins TRBV7-9 and TRBJ2-1, with D perhaps matching TRBD1 (5 bases). The germline V gene encodes CDR1 SEHNR and CDR2 FQNEAQ (reference sequence). Trimming took 5 bases from V and 4 from J, leaving 12 bases between them. The CDR3 totals 14 residues. The CDR3 is CASSPWTLYNEQFF. The CDR3 nucleotides are TGTGCCAGCAGCCCTTGGACACTATACAATGAGCAGTTCTTC.

CDR3 bases: TGTGCCAGCAGCACAAAGACAGCCGCTTTTAGCAATCAGCCCCAGCATTTT. Encoded protein: CASSTKTAAFSNQPQHF. V is TRBV7-2 and J is TRBJ1-5; D perhaps matches TRBD1 (5 bases). The V gene's germline CDR1 is SGHTA and CDR2 FQGNSA. Trimming cost V 5 bases and J 0 bases, with 17 bases left between them. This CDR3 has 17 residues.

This clonotype turned up a few times. The chain uses TRBV6-6 and TRBJ1-1; D is ambiguous. Trimming took 5 bases from V and 1 from J, leaving 5 bases between them. CDR1 MNHNY and CDR2 SVGAGI come from the germline V gene (reference sequence). CDR3 length: 12 residues. The CDR3 DNA follows: TGTGCCAGCAGTCAAGGGAACACTGAAGCTTTCTTT. Amino acids: CASSQGNTEAFF.

This clonotype was found many times. This sequence joins TRBV7-2 and TRBJ2-7, with D possibly matching TRBD2 (6 bases). Germline assignment: CDR1 SGHTA and CDR2 FQGNSA. This CDR3 spans 16 amino acids. Trimming took 4 bases from V and 0 from J, leaving 16 bases between them. CDR3 coding DNA: TGTGCCAGCAGCTCCCCCGAGGCGGGGTCCTCCTACGAGCAGTACTTC. Its protein product is CASSSPEAGSSYEQYF.